Listed below are T cell receptor beta chains from one sample, sequenced in a study of blood T cell repertoires in COVID-19. Measured with immunoSEQ multiplex PCR; TCRdb has only the in-frame clones, and not every one. The data contain around 400,000 clones, 80% to 90% of them singletons. The sample comprised peripheral blood. These receptors were collected from a woman aged 60-70 years with COVID-19, enrolled during active disease. Both conserved end residues are part of each CDR3. The D gene is left open where the match is weak. Not every row has a clone size; where given, it reads once, few, many or a size class.

clone_size: .
v_call: TRBV7-9
j_call: TRBJ1-2
d_call: TRBD1
cdr3_aa: CASSYPRDSPANYGYTF
cdr3_nt: TGTGCCAGCAGCTACCCAAGGGACAGCCCAGCTAACTATGGCTACACCTTC

clone_size: once
v_call: TRBV4-1
j_call: TRBJ2-3
d_call: TRBD2
cdr3_aa: CASSQLVPSGGKNTQYF
cdr3_nt: TGCGCCAGCAGCCAATTGGTGCCTAGCGGGGGGAAAAATACGCAGTATTTT

clone_size: .
v_call: TRBV2
j_call: TRBJ1-5
d_call: .
cdr3_aa: CASSEASSNQPQHF
cdr3_nt: TGTGCCAGCAGTGAAGCGAGTAGCAATCAGCCCCAGCATTTT

clone_size: .
v_call: TRBV5-1
j_call: TRBJ1-4
d_call: TRBD1
cdr3_aa: CASRAGGADNEKLFF
cdr3_nt: TGCGCCAGCAGGGCAGGGGGTGCAGATAATGAAAAACTGTTTTTT

clone_size: .
v_call: TRBV6-5
j_call: TRBJ2-7
d_call: TRBD1
cdr3_aa: CASTRTGADEQYF
cdr3_nt: TGTGCCAGCACTAGGACAGGGGCCGACGAGCAGTACTTC

clone_size: .
v_call: TRBV2
j_call: TRBJ2-7
d_call: TRBD2
cdr3_aa: CASSEGPLANEQYF
cdr3_nt: TGTGCCAGCAGTGAAGGTCCACTAGCGAACGAGCAGTACTTC

clone_size: .
v_call: TRBV6-1
j_call: TRBJ2-6
d_call: .
cdr3_aa: CASSERGSGANVLTF
cdr3_nt: TGTGCCAGCAGTGAAAGGGGGAGTGGGGCCAACGTCCTGACTTTC

clone_size: .
v_call: TRBV7-3
j_call: TRBJ2-1
d_call: .
cdr3_aa: CASSPGQGLQYNEQFF
cdr3_nt: TGTGCCAGCAGCCCTGGGCAGGGCCTCCAATACAATGAGCAGTTCTTC

clone_size: .
v_call: TRBV19
j_call: TRBJ1-2
d_call: .
cdr3_aa: CASSIREIGYTF
cdr3_nt: TGTGCCAGTAGTATCCGTGAGATTGGCTACACCTTC

clone_size: .
v_call: TRBV5-4
j_call: TRBJ1-1
d_call: .
cdr3_aa: CASSLKWPGGKSEAFF
cdr3_nt: TGTGCCAGCAGCTTGAAGTGGCCGGGAGGTAAGAGTGAAGCTTTCTTT

clone_size: .
v_call: TRBV27
j_call: TRBJ2-7
d_call: TRBD2
cdr3_aa: CASSFLAGGTYEQYF
cdr3_nt: TGTGCCAGCAGTTTTCTAGCGGGGGGGACCTACGAGCAGTACTTC

clone_size: .
v_call: TRBV27
j_call: TRBJ2-2
d_call: .
cdr3_aa: CASSLTSSDTGELFF
cdr3_nt: TGTGCCAGCAGCCTTACTAGCTCCGACACCGGGGAGCTGTTTTTT

clone_size: .
v_call: TRBV18
j_call: TRBJ1-1
d_call: TRBD1
cdr3_aa: CASSIQGAVTEAFF
cdr3_nt: TGTGCCAGCTCAATACAGGGGGCGGTCACTGAAGCTTTCTTT

clone_size: .
v_call: TRBV3-1/TRBV3-2
j_call: TRBJ2-7
d_call: .
cdr3_aa: CASMMSGLYEQYF
cdr3_nt: TGTGCCAGCATGATGAGCGGATTATACGAGCAGTACTTC

clone_size: .
v_call: TRBV7-8
j_call: TRBJ1-1
d_call: .
cdr3_aa: CASSLRTPNTEAFF
cdr3_nt: TGTGCCAGCAGCCTCCGGACACCTAACACTGAAGCTTTCTTT

clone_size: .
v_call: TRBV7-9
j_call: TRBJ2-1
d_call: .
cdr3_aa: CASSLAGHLQFF
cdr3_nt: TGTGCCAGCAGCTTAGCGGGCCATTTACAGTTCTTC

clone_size: .
v_call: TRBV5-4
j_call: TRBJ1-4
d_call: .
cdr3_aa: CASSQGTNEKLFF
cdr3_nt: TGTGCCAGCAGCCAGGGGACAAATGAAAAACTGTTTTTT